A single sample is the source of the 21 T cell receptor beta chains below, sequenced in a study of response to subunit inactivated influenza vaccine. Each CDR3 protein gets one entry after TCRdb re-called the RT-PCR reads with MiXCR. The table shows roughly 700,000 distinct CDR3 sequences, with approximately 15% occurring only once. The sample in question was PBMCs from blood, obtained roughly 15 days before vaccination. The origin of the receptors is a man aged 50-60 years who received an inactivated influenza vaccine.

This clonotype was seen at least ten times. The chain recombines TRBV3-1 with TRBJ2-3, with D tentatively TRBD2 (5 bases). V was clipped by 1 base and J by 0 bases, with 5 bases between them. The CDR3 is made up of 14 amino acids. The germline V gene has CDR1 LGHDT and CDR2 YNNKEL (reference sequence). This CDR3 reads CASSQAGSTDTQYF. Here the CDR3 DNA reads TGTGCCAGCAGCCAAGCGGGGAGCACAGATACGCAGTATTTT.

This clonotype appeared a few times. The gene calls are TRBV7-9 and TRBJ2-1; D may be TRBD2 (5 bases). Between the trimmed V and J ends, which lost 5 bases and 0 bases, there was a span of 11 bases. The CDR3 is 15 amino acids. Per germline, CDR1 SEHNR and CDR2 FQNEAQ (reference sequence). CDR3 amino acids: CASSQQEGSYNEQFF. The CDR3 nucleotides are TGTGCCAGCAGCCAACAAGAGGGCTCCTACAATGAGCAGTTCTTC.

This clonotype was seen only a few times. This chain connects TRBV5-1 to TRBJ2-5, with 7 bases that match TRBD1. J gave up 2 bases and V 6 bases, and 13 bases lay outside the gene matches. Germline V gene sequence: CDR1 SGHRS, CDR2 YFSETQ. The CDR3 extends over 16 amino acids. The CDR3 DNA reads TGCGCCAGCACCGGGACAGCTCTCTCGGAACAAGAGACCCAGTACTTC. It encodes CASTGTALSEQETQYF.

This clonotype turned up a few times. The V call is TRBV24-1, the J call TRBJ2-2, with TRBD2 as a possible D gene (6 bases). The V end lost 7 bases, the J end lost 6 bases, and 11 bases lay between the germline ends. CDR1 is KGHDR, CDR2 SFDVKD, per germline. This CDR3 spans 13 amino acids. CDR3 sequence reads: CATSRLDSGELFF. CDR3 bases: TGTGCCACCAGCCGACTAGATTCCGGGGAGCTGTTTTTT.

CDR3 coding DNA: TGTGCCAGCAGTTTCTTATCTAGCTCCTACGAGCAGTACTTC. This translates into CASSFLSSSYEQYF. This chain links TRBV28 with TRBJ2-7; D not certain. The germline gives CDR1 MDHEN, CDR2 SYDVKM. This CDR3 has 14 residues. Trimming shortened V by 3 bases and J by 0 bases, and 9 bases separated the two germline ends.

This rearrangement joins TRBV18 to TRBJ2-7; possibly TRBD2 for D (6 bases). Trimming removed 2 bases from V and 5 bases from J, with 16 bases in between. CDR3 length equals 15 residues. CDR1 and CDR2 (germline): KGHSH, LQKENI. CDR3 sequence: CASSPKLGGLNEQYF. The CDR3 bases are TGTGCCAGCTCACCAAAATTGGGAGGTCTCAACGAGCAGTACTTC.

The rearrangement links TRBV7-2 to TRBJ2-1, with 7 nucleotides matching TRBD2. Looked up from germline, CDR1 is SGHTA and CDR2 is FQGNSA. Unmatched junction bases numbered 11, after V lost 10 bases and J lost 8 bases. The CDR3 consists of 13 residues. In DNA, the CDR3 is TGTGCCACCAGTCGGGTAGCGGGCGATGAGCAGTTCTTC. It specifies CATSRVAGDEQFF. Combining the CDR3 with reference TRBV7-2 and TRBJ2-1 gives the whole variable domain GAGVSQSPSNKVTEKGKDVELRCDPISGHTALYWYRQSLGQGLEFLIYFQGNSAPDKSGLPSDRFSAERTGGSVSTLTIQRTQQEDSAVYLCATSRVAGDEQFFGPGTRLTVL.

This clonotype showed up many times. J is TRBJ2-3 and V is TRBV6-6, with no clear D. Trimming removed 10 bases from V and 2 bases from J, with 13 bases in between. Per the germline V gene, CDR1 is MNHNY and CDR2 is SVGAGI (reference sequence). The CDR3 sequence is 13 residues long. The CDR3 reads CATRGPNTDTQYF. The DNA for the CDR3 is TGTGCCACGAGAGGACCTAACACAGATACGCAGTATTTT.

This rearrangement joins TRBV5-5 to TRBJ2-1; possibly TRBD2 for D (5 bases). The V gene's germline CDR1 is SGHKS and CDR2 YYEKEE (reference sequence). V lost 4 bases and J 6 bases, leaving 17 bases between the germline ends. This CDR3 has 15 amino acids. The CDR3 nucleotides are TGTGCCAGCAGCCCCCTCTCGGGGTTCGGCAATGAGCAGTTCTTC. Amino acids: CASSPLSGFGNEQFF.

This clonotype has a handful of counts. The rearrangement joins TRBV7-9 to TRBJ2-7; a weak D match, TRBD2 (6 bases). CDR1 is SEHNR and CDR2 is FQNEAQ in the germline V gene (reference sequence). This CDR3 has 13 residues. Trimming left V 11 bases short and J 5 bases short, with 19 bases between. The CDR3 region is CAVVQGGWDEQYF. CDR3 bases: TGTGCCGTAGTCCAGGGAGGATGGGACGAGCAGTACTTC.

The J gene is TRBJ1-4, the V gene TRBV11-2; D is uncertain. Germline CDR1 reads SGHAT; CDR2 reads FQNNGV. The CDR3 is 14 amino acids. V was clipped by 3 bases and J by 3 bases, with 8 bases between them. The CDR3 DNA reads TGTGCCAGCAGCTTTGTTCAGTCTAATGAAAAACTGTTTTTT. Translating gives CASSFVQSNEKLFF.

This clonotype showed up many times. V gene TRBV12-3 or TRBV12-4 combines with J gene TRBJ1-2, with D possibly matching TRBD1 (5 bases). CDR3 length: 14 residues. V lost 1 base and J lost 1, with 7 bases in between. CDR3 in DNA: TGTGCCAGCAGTTTAGGAGGGGTTAACTATGGCTACACCTTC. Amino acid sequence: CASSLGGVNYGYTF.

The chain recombines TRBV5-1 with TRBJ2-1; 8 positions match TRBD2. V dropped 4 bases and J dropped 8; count of bases not matched to a gene: 11. CDR3 length: 15 amino acids. Germline lookup yields CDR1 SGHRS and CDR2 YFSETQ. CDR3 in amino acids: CASSLSGTRGHEQFF. The CDR3 nucleotides are TGCGCCAGCAGCCTTTCCGGGACTAGAGGCCATGAGCAGTTCTTC. The full variable domain, rest sourced from reference TRBV5-1 and TRBJ2-1, is KAGVTQTPRYLIKTRGQQVTLSCSPISGHRSVSWYQQTPGQGLQFLFEYFSETQRNKGNFPGRFSGRQFSNSRSEMNVSTLELGDSALYLCASSLSGTRGHEQFFGPGTRLTVL.

The chain uses TRBV2 and TRBJ2-1; 7 bases align to TRBD1. CDR1 and CDR2 from the germline V gene are SNHLY and FYNNEI. This CDR3 contains 15 residues. J gave up 6 bases and V 5 bases, and 10 bases lay outside the gene matches. This CDR3 is CASSKRSTGTNEQFF. CDR3 nucleotide sequence: TGTGCCAGCAGTAAAAGATCGACAGGGACCAATGAGCAGTTCTTC.

This clonotype has a handful of counts. V gene TRBV7-2 combines with J gene TRBJ2-1; weak D call: TRBD2 (6 bases). V shed 3 bases and J shed 8 bases, with 17 bases lying between them. Germline V CDR1 and CDR2: SGHTA, FQGNSA. This CDR3 has 15 residues. CDR3: CASSFGGTTGDEQFF. For the CDR3, the DNA is TGTGCCAGCAGCTTTGGTGGAACAACGGGGGATGAGCAGTTCTTC. The full variable domain, in which reference TRBV7-2 and TRBJ2-1 provide the parts outside the CDR3, is GAGVSQSPSNKVTEKGKDVELRCDPISGHTALYWYRQSLGQGLEFLIYFQGNSAPDKSGLPSDRFSAERTGGSVSTLTIQRTQQEDSAVYLCASSFGGTTGDEQFFGPGTRLTVL.

This clonotype was seen only a few times. A read error may account for a junction end that differs from germline. The V and J genes are TRBV4-1 and TRBJ2-6; D gene uncertain. CDR3 length: 13 amino acids. Germline V gives CDR1 MGHRA, CDR2 YSYEKL. As DNA, the CDR3 is TGCGTCAGCAGCCTCCCTGGGGCCAACGTCCTGACTTTC. This translates into CVSSLPGANVLTF.

This clonotype was counted at least ten times. CDR3 coding DNA: TGTGCCAGCAGCCCGGTAGGGGGGGGATACAATGAGCAGTTCTTC. Its translation: CASSPVGGGYNEQFF. This chain links TRBV5-5 with TRBJ2-1, with a tentative D call TRBD2 (7 bases). CDR3 length: 15 amino acids. V lost 4 bases and J lost 4, with 15 bases in between. Per the germline V gene, CDR1 is SGHKS and CDR2 is YYEKEE (reference sequence).

This clonotype was seen repeatedly, ten times or more. The chain combines TRBV11-2 with TRBJ2-1, with 9 bases identical to TRBD2. Germline V lookup: CDR1 SGHAT, CDR2 FQNNGV. J lost 5 bases, V lost 6 bases, and 11 bases had no gene match. The CDR3 is 16 residues long. CDR3 sequence (DNA): TGTGCCAGCAGGAAGGGGGCGGGAGGGCGAAACAATGAGCAGTTCTTC. Protein sequence: CASRKGAGGRNNEQFF.

A few counts support this clonotype. The gene calls are TRBV5-5 and TRBJ2-7, with TRBD1 identical over 7 bases. This CDR3 comprises 15 residues. Germline V gives CDR1 SGHKS, CDR2 YYEKEE (reference sequence). Germline trimming cut 0 bases from V and 2 bases from J; bases unmatched to any gene: 5. The CDR3 loop reads CASSLEGTATYEQYF. CDR3 DNA: TGTGCCAGCAGCTTGGAAGGGACAGCCACCTACGAGCAGTACTTC.

The chain joins TRBV19 to TRBJ2-3; D is perhaps TRBD1 or TRBD2 (5 bases each). Trimming pared 9 bases from V and 2 bases from J, leaving 21 bases between. Germline CDR1 reads LNHDA; CDR2 reads SQIVND (reference sequence). CDR3 length: 16 residues. CDR3 nucleotides: TGTGCCAGCACCACTTTCGGACTGGACAACACAGATACGCAGTATTTT. It translates to CASTTFGLDNTDTQYF.

The rearrangement uses TRBV6-2 or TRBV6-3 and TRBJ2-5, with D possibly matching TRBD2 (5 bases). CDR3 length: 12 amino acids. The germline V and J ends were trimmed by 6 bases and 7 bases, with 12 bases remaining between them. Germline values: CDR1 MNHEY, CDR2 SVGEGT. CDR3 sequence: CASRTGSGTQYF. CDR3 nucleotide sequence: TGTGCCAGCAGGACGGGGAGCGGGACCCAGTACTTC.